This T cell receptor beta chain came from a study of graft-versus-host responses after intestinal transplantation. As for the study in general: Each of the recipients got a multivisceral, liver-intestinal, or isolated intestinal transplant.

Study-wide points: Some patients had graft-donor T cell macrochimerism, and their allografts showed high graft-versus-host to host-versus-graft clonal ratios. Recipient-marrow GvH clones were detected, some having first appeared in ileum or blood.

The V gene's germline CDR1 is SGDLS and CDR2 YYNGEE. Trimming pared 4 bases from V and 3 bases from J, leaving 17 bases between. The CDR3 totals 15 residues. Concerning this clone itself: The antigen is undetermined.

TCRdb keeps only in-frame clones here, not all; method: immunoSEQ multiplex PCR. The sample carries 80,000 to 100,000 clones, around 91% recorded once. The starting material was unstimulated CD4+ T cells sorted from spleen or lymph node cells, obtained before transplant. The V and J genes are TRBV9 and TRBJ2-7; D is ambiguous. This receptor was obtained from a human donor who was the organ donor for an intestinal transplant. CDR3 amino acids: CASSPTLRFDYEQYF. In DNA form, the CDR3 reads TGTGCCAGCAGCCCCACTCTCAGGTTCGACTACGAGCAGTACTTC.